The rows below give T cell receptor beta chains drawn from one sample of a study of T cells in localized non-small cell lung cancer. Clones were read by immunoSEQ multiplex PCR, and TCRdb kept only the in-frame ones, dropping some. The table shows tens of thousands of clones, with about nine tenths occurring only once. The specimen was peripheral blood, collected before any cancer treatment. The receptors were sampled from a man aged 40 to 75 with stage I squamous cell lung carcinoma. The CDR3 runs from the conserved cysteine through the conserved F or W. The D gene is left open where the match is weak. Not every row has a clone size; where given, it reads once, few, many or a size class.

once | NA | TRBJ2-3 | TRBV28 | CASSLVRVTDTQYF | TGTGCCAGCAGTTTAGTCCGTGTCACAGATACGCAGTATTTT
NA | TRBD1 | TRBJ1-5 | TRBV11-2 | CASSQGGQGNSNQPQHF | TGTGCCAGCAGCCAGGGGGGACAGGGCAATAGCAATCAGCCCCAGCATTTT
NA | NA | TRBJ1-1 | TRBV18 | CASLLHMNTEAFF | TGTGCCAGCTTACTGCACATGAACACTGAAGCTTTCTTT
NA | TRBD1 | TRBJ1-2 | TRBV5-8 | CASSPHGTGGSGYGYTF | TGTGCCAGCAGCCCGCACGGGACAGGGGGCTCAGGCTATGGCTACACCTTC
NA | TRBD1 | TRBJ1-6 | TRBV5-4 | CASSPDRGGDSPLHF | TGTGCCAGCAGCCCTGACAGGGGGGGAGATTCACCCCTCCACTTT
NA | TRBD1 | TRBJ2-1 | TRBV7-8 | CASSLEGARNEQFF | TGTGCCAGCAGCTTAGAGGGGGCGAGGAATGAGCAGTTCTTC
few | NA | TRBJ2-3 | TRBV10-3 | CAISSTSYSSTDTQYF | TGTGCCATCAGTTCTACTAGTTATAGTAGCACAGATACGCAGTATTTT
NA | NA | TRBJ1-5 | TRBV19 | CASNTGRNSNQPQHF | TGTGCCAGTAATACAGGGAGAAATAGCAATCAGCCCCAGCATTTT
NA | NA | TRBJ1-1 | TRBV5-1 | CASSLTEMNTEAFF | TGCGCCAGCAGCTTGACCGAAATGAACACTGAAGCTTTCTTT
NA | TRBD1 | TRBJ1-1 | TRBV18 | CASSPSETGGYVNTEAFF | TGTGCCAGCTCACCTTCTGAAACAGGGGGATACGTGAACACTGAAGCTTTCTTT
NA | NA | TRBJ2-3 | TRBV6-6 | CASSRIEAPDTQYF | TGTGCCAGCAGTCGAATTGAAGCCCCCGATACGCAGTATTTT
NA | NA | TRBJ1-4 | TRBV28 | CASSSPGRGNEKLFF | TGTGCCAGCAGTTCCCCGGGGAGGGGTAATGAAAAACTGTTTTTT
NA | NA | TRBJ2-1 | TRBV5-1 | CASSLAGNNNEQFF | TGCGCCAGCAGCTTGGCCGGCAATAACAATGAGCAGTTCTTC
NA | NA | TRBJ1-3 | TRBV10-3 | CAISGDSSGNTIYF | TGTGCCATCAGTGGAGATTCGTCTGGAAACACCATATATTTT
NA | NA | TRBJ2-1 | TRBV11-3 | CASSSQGWGDREQFF | TGTGCCAGCAGCTCTCAGGGTTGGGGGGATCGAGAGCAGTTCTTC
NA | NA | TRBJ1-5 | TRBV6-5 | CASSERQNNQPQHF | TGTGCCAGCAGTGAACGACAGAACAATCAGCCCCAGCATTTT
NA | TRBD1 | TRBJ1-2 | TRBV5-1 | CASSSADRVYGYTF | TGCGCCAGCAGCTCGGCAGACAGGGTATATGGCTACACCTTC
NA | TRBD2 | TRBJ2-1 | TRBV7-3 | CASSLLASGKSEQFF | TGTGCCAGCAGCTTATTGGCTAGCGGGAAAAGTGAGCAGTTCTTC
NA | NA | TRBJ1-2 | TRBV18 | CASSPMEPNYGYTF | TGTGCCAGCTCACCAATGGAACCGAACTATGGCTACACCTTC
NA | NA | TRBJ1-2 | TRBV29-1 | CSAGDGGPSITF | TGCAGCGCTGGAGACGGCGGACCGTCGATAACCTTC